Below, one T cell receptor beta chain is given with its context. The antigen remains undetermined. Data came from immunoSEQ multiplex PCR; TCRdb stores just in-frame clones and leaves some out. This table holds around 46,000 clones, around 87% found once. Time point described: cycle 4 day 1 (C4D1), after about 6 weeks of nivolumab. Brentuximab vedotin exposure varied, and every patient relapsed after autologous stem cell transplantation. These data are taken from a study of PD-1 blockade in classical Hodgkin lymphoma. Findings and limits, study-wide: Nivolumab initiated under 1 year post-ASCT led to patient exclusion. The study found complete responders had baseline diversity similar to newly diagnosed patients. Nothing has yet pinned down what causes the repertoire differences, possibly disease activity or prior therapy.

The CDR3 extends over 15 amino acids. Germline V lookup: CDR1 LNHDA, CDR2 SQIVND (reference sequence). Losses at the gene ends were 7 bases for V and 0 bases for J; bases not matched to a gene: 9. This receptor was identified in a human donor with classical Hodgkin lymphoma. The rearrangement joins TRBV19 to TRBJ2-7, with 7 bases matching TRBD1. The material was peripheral blood mononuclear cells (PBMCs), obtained before the fourth cycle of nivolumab. CDR3 DNA: TGTGCCAGTAAATCCGACAGGGCCAACTCCTACGAGCAGTACTTC. Translating it yields CASKSDRANSYEQYF.